The 12 T cell receptor beta chains in this list originate from one sample, sequenced in a study of blood T cell repertoires in COVID-19. TCRdb keeps only in-frame clones here, not all; method: immunoSEQ multiplex PCR. The repertoire includes 75,000 or so clones, more than 70% of them detected once, and just under 6% sits in the top ten. Sequencing input: peripheral blood. These receptors were collected from a man aged 55-75 years with active or convalescent COVID-19.

The chain couples TRBV7-2 to TRBJ1-5; no clear D. The germline V gene has CDR1 SGHTA and CDR2 FQGNSA. The CDR3 loop spans 13 amino acids. V lost 1 base to trimming and J lost 4 bases, with 5 bases between them. Here the CDR3 reads CASSLVLNQPQHF. The CDR3 coding sequence is TGTGCCAGCAGCTTAGTTCTGAATCAGCCCCAGCATTTT.

The rearrangement links TRBV11-1 to TRBJ2-6, with 8 bases lining up with TRBD1. V was clipped by 4 bases and J by 0 bases; unmatched bases: 2. The CDR3 loop spans 16 amino acids. Germline-derived CDR1 and CDR2 are SGHAT and FQDESV (reference sequence). CDR3 protein: CASSSRGLSGANVLTF. The CDR3 nucleotides are TGTGCCAGCAGCTCCAGGGGGCTCTCTGGGGCCAACGTCCTGACTTTC.

The chain has TRBV11-2 and TRBJ1-5; TRBD1 agrees at 9 bases. Germline trimming cut 5 bases from V and 6 bases from J; bases unmatched to any gene: 8. The CDR3 loop spans 15 amino acids. CDR1 and CDR2 (germline): SGHAT, FQNNGV. In nucleotides, the CDR3 is TGTGCCAGCAGCCCTGGGACAGGGACGGGTCAGCCCCAGCATTTT. Protein sequence: CASSPGTGTGQPQHF. The variable domain in full, with the rest retrieved from reference TRBV11-2 and TRBJ1-5, is EAGVAQSPRYKIIEKRQSVAFWCNPISGHATLYWYQQILGQGPKLLIQFQNNGVVDDSQLPKDRFSAERLKGVDSTLKIQPAKLEDSAVYLCASSPGTGTGQPQHFGDGTRLSIL.

This chain uses TRBV5-4 with TRBJ1-2; TRBD1 might be the D (6 bases). V was trimmed by 2 bases and J by 4 bases, leaving 15 bases between them. CDR3 length: 15 residues. Germline CDR1 is SGHNT and CDR2 is YYREEE (reference sequence). For the CDR3, the DNA is TGTGCCAGCAGCTTTATGGGGGCGAAGGGCTATGGCTACACCTTC. Its translation is CASSFMGAKGYGYTF.

This clone occurred a few times. Other DNA sequences from this sample encode an identical CDR3 as well. The chain recombines TRBV2 with TRBJ1-5; weak D call: TRBD1 (6 bases). The CDR3 is made up of 12 amino acids. V was cut by 6 bases and J by 4 bases, with 7 bases left in between. From germline, CDR1 is SNHLY and CDR2 FYNNEI. CDR3 DNA sequence: TGTGCCAGCAGACAGGGAAATCAGCCCCAGCATTTT. Encoded protein: CASRQGNQPQHF. Full variable domain (missing parts from reference TRBV2 and TRBJ1-5): EPEVTQTPSHQVTQMGQEVILRCVPISNHLYFYWYRQILGQKVEFLVSFYNNEISEKSEIFDDQFSVERPDGSNFTLKIRSTKLEDSAMYFCASRQGNQPQHFGDGTRLSIL.

The V gene is TRBV29-1, the J gene TRBJ2-2; the match to TRBD1 covers 7 bases. Germline lookup yields CDR1 SQVTM and CDR2 ANQGSEA. The CDR3 contains 14 residues. V lost 5 bases and J lost 0; bases outside the gene matches: 3. The CDR3 protein is CSVTTGTNTGELFF. CDR3 in DNA: TGCAGCGTTACGACAGGGACGAACACCGGGGAGCTGTTTTTT.

The chain carries TRBV4-3 and TRBJ1-1; 7 bases fit TRBD1. V trimming: 4 bases; J trimming: 9 bases; junction bases outside the gene matches: 14. The CDR3 covers 15 residues. CDR1 and CDR2 from the germline V gene are LGHNA and YSLEER. CDR3 sequence: CASSPSSQGGVQAFF. The CDR3 region has the DNA TGCGCCAGCAGCCCCTCCTCTCAGGGGGGCGTTCAAGCTTTCTTT.

V is TRBV6-5 and J is TRBJ2-7; perhaps TRBD2 as D (5 bases). Looked up from germline, CDR1 is MNHEY and CDR2 is SVGAGI. The CDR3 covers 15 residues. Trimming left V 4 bases short and J 5 bases short, with 18 bases between. CDR3 loop: CASSSPGEGLNEQYF. The CDR3 DNA reads as TGTGCCAGCAGTTCCCCCGGTGAGGGTCTGAACGAGCAGTACTTC.

This clone was seen a handful of times. The J gene is TRBJ2-7, the V gene TRBV7-2; no clear D gene. Germline V gene lookup returns CDR1 SGHTA and CDR2 FQGNSA. The CDR3 contains 12 residues. V lost 0 bases and J 4 bases, leaving 4 bases between the germline ends. CDR3 sequence: CASSLAPYEQYF. The CDR3 nucleotides are TGTGCCAGCAGCTTAGCCCCGTACGAGCAGTACTTC.

This rearrangement joins TRBV29-1 to TRBJ1-1; no clear D gene. The length of the CDR3 is 12 residues. V was trimmed by 7 bases and J by 1 base, leaving 10 bases between them. Germline assignment: CDR1 SQVTM and CDR2 ANQGSEA. The CDR3 spells CSASIGNTEAFF. DNA of the CDR3: TGCAGCGCTAGCATTGGGAACACTGAAGCTTTCTTT.

The rearrangement links TRBV7-9 to TRBJ1-2; D call uncertain. V dropped 5 bases and J dropped 6 bases, with 10 bases sitting between them. CDR1 and CDR2 from the germline V gene are SEHNR and FQNEAQ (reference sequence). The CDR3 consists of 12 residues. CDR3 sequence (DNA): TGTGCCAGCAGCAGAAGCAAAGATGGCTACACCTTC. Its translation is CASSRSKDGYTF.

This clone was seen more than once but under ten times. This rearrangement joins TRBV2 to TRBJ1-1; D not certain. The length of the CDR3 is 13 residues. Germline V gives CDR1 SNHLY, CDR2 FYNNEI. Trimming removed 4 bases at V and 2 bases at J, with 8 bases between. In DNA, the CDR3 is TGTGCCAGCAGTGGTAACAGCAACACTGAAGCTTTCTTT. This codes for CASSGNSNTEAFF.